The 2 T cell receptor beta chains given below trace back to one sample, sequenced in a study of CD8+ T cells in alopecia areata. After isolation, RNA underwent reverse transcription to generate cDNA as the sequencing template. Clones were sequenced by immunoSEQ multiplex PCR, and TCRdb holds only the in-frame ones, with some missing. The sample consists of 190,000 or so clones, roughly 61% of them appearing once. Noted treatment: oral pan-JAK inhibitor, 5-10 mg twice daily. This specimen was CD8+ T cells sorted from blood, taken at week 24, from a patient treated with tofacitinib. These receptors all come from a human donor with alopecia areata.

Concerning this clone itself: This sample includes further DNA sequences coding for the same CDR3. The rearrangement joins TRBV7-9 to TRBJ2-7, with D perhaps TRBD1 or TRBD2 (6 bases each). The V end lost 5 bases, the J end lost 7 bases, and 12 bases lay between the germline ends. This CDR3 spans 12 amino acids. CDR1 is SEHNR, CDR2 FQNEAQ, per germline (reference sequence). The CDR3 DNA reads TGTGCCAGCAGCCCGGGGGCCGGTGAGCAGTACTTC. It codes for CASSPGAGEQYF.

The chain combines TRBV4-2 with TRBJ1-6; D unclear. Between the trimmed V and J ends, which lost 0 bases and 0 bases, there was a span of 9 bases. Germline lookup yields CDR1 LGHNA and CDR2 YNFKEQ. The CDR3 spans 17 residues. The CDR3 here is CASSQEVDGSYNSPLHF. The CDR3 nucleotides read TGTGCCAGCAGCCAAGAGGTGGACGGCTCCTATAATTCACCCCTCCACTTT.